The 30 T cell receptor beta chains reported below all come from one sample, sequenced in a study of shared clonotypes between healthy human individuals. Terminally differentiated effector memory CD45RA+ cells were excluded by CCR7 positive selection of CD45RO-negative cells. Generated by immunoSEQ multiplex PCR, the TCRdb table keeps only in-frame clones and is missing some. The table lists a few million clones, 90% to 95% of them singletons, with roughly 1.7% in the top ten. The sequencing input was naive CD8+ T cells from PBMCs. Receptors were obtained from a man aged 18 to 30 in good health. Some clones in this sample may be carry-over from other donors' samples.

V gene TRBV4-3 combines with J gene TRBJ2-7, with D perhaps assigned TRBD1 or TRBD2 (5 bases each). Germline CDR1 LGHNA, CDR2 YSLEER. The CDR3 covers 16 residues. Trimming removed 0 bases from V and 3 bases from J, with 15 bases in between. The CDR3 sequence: CASSQDLPGTNYEQYF. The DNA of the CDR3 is TGCGCCAGCAGCCAAGATCTTCCCGGGACCAACTACGAGCAGTACTTC.

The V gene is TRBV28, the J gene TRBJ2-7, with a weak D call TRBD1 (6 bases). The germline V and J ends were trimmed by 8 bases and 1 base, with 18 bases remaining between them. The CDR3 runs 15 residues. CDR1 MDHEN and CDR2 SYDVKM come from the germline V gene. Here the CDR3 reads CASVPPGTHSYEQYF. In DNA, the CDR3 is TGTGCCAGCGTCCCCCCGGGGACACATTCCTACGAGCAGTACTTC.

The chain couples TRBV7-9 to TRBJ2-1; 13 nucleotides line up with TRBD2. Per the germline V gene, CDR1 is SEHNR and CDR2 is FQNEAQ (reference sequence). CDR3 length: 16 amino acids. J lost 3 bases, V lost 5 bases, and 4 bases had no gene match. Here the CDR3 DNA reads TGTGCCAGCAGCAACGGACTAGCGGGAGTCTACAATGAGCAGTTCTTC. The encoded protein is CASSNGLAGVYNEQFF.

The DNA of the CDR3 is TGCGCCAGCAGCTATCGTTCCCGAGCGGAGAGCTCCTACAATGAGCAGTTCTTC. As protein: CASSYRSRAESSYNEQFF. This chain uses TRBV5-1 with TRBJ2-1, with D possibly being TRBD2 (5 bases). V lost 3 bases and J 0 bases, leaving 19 bases between the germline ends. Per the germline V gene, CDR1 is SGHRS and CDR2 is YFSETQ. This CDR3 has 18 amino acids.

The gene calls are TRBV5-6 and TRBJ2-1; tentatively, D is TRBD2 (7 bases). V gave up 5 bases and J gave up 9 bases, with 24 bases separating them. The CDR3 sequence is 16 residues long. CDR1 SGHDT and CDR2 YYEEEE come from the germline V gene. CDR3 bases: TGTGCCAGCAGTCCAGGACAGCGGGGCTCGTGGGGTGAGCAGTTCTTC. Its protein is CASSPGQRGSWGEQFF.

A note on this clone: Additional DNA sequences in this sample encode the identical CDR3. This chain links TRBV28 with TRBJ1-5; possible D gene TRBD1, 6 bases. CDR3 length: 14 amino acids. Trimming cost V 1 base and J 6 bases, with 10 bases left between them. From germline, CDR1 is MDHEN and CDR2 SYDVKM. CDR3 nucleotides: TGTGCCAGCAGTTTATTGCAGGGGAGTCAGCCCCAGCATTTT. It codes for CASSLLQGSQPQHF.

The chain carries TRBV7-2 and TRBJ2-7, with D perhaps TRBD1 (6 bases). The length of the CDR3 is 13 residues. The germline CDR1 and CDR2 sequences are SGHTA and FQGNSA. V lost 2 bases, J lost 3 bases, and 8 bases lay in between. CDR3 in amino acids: CASSLTGIYEQYF. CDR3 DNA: TGTGCCAGCAGCTTAACAGGGATCTACGAGCAGTACTTC.

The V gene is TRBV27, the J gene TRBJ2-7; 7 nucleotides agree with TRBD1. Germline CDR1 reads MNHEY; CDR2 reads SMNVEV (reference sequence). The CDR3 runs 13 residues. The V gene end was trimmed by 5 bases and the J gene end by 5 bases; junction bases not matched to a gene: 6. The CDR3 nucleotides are TGTGCCAGCAGTCCTGACAGGGTAAACGAGCAGTACTTC. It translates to CASSPDRVNEQYF.

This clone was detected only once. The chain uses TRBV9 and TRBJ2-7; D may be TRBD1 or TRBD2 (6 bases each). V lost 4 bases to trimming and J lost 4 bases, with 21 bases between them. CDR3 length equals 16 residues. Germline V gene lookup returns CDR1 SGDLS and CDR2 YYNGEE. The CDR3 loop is CASSPGDFGPKYEQYF. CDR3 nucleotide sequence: TGTGCCAGCAGCCCAGGGGACTTTGGGCCGAAATACGAGCAGTACTTC.

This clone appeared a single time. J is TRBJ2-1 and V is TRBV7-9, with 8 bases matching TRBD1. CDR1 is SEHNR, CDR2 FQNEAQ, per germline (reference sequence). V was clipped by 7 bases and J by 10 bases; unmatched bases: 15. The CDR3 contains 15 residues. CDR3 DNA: TGTGCCAGCAACTACAACAGGGGGAGGTTTGCGGAGCAGTTCTTC. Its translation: CASNYNRGRFAEQFF.

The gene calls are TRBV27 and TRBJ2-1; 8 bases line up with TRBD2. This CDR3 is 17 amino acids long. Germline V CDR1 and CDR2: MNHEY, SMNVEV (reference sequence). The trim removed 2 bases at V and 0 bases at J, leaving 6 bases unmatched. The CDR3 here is CASSLTSGGSSYNEQFF. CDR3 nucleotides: TGTGCCAGCAGTTTAACTAGCGGCGGGAGCTCCTACAATGAGCAGTTCTTC.

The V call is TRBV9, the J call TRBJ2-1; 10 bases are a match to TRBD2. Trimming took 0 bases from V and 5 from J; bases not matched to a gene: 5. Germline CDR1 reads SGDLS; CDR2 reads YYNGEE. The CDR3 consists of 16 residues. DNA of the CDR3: TGTGCCAGCAGCGTAGATAAGCGGGAGGGAAACAATGAGCAGTTCTTC. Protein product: CASSVDKREGNNEQFF.

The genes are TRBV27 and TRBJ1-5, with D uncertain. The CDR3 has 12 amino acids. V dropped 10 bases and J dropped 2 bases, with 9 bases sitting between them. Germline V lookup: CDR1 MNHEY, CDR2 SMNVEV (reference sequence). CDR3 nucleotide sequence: TGTGCCACGAGAGCGGGCAATCAGCCCCAGCATTTT. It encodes CATRAGNQPQHF.

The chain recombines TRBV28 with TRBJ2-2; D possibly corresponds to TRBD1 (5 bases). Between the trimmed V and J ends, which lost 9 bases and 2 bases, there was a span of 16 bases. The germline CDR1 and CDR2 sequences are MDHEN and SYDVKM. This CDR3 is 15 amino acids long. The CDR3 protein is CARGRGVNNTGELFF. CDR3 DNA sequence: TGTGCCAGGGGGCGTGGGGTAAACAACACCGGGGAGCTGTTTTTT.

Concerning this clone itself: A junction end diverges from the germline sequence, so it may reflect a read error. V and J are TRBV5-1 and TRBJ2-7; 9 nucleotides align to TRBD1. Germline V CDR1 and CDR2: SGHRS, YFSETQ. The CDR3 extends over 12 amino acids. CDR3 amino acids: CASSFRGTGLDF. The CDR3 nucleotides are TGCGCCAGCAGCTTTCGAGGGACAGGGCTTGACTTC.

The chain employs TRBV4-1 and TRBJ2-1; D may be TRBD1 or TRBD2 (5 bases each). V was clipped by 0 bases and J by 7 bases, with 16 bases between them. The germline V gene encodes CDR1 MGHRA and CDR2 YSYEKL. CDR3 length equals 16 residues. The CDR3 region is CASSQDATRGHNEQFF. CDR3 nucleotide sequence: TGCGCCAGCAGCCAAGATGCAACTAGAGGACATAATGAGCAGTTCTTC.

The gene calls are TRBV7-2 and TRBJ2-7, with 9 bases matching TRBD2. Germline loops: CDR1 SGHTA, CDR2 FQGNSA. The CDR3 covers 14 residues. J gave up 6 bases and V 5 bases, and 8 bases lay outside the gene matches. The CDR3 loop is CASSLRLAVGEQYF. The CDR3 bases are TGTGCCAGCAGCCTCAGACTAGCGGTCGGCGAGCAGTACTTC.

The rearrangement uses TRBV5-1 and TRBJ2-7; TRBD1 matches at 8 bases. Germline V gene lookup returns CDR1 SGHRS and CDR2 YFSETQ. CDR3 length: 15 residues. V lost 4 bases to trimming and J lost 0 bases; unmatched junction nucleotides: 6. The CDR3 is CASSQDRALSYEQYF. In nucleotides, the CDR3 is TGCGCCAGCAGCCAGGACAGGGCCCTCTCCTACGAGCAGTACTTC.

As DNA, the CDR3 is TGTGCCAGCAGCTTCAGACTGGTTTGGGACGAGCAGTACTTC. Translated, it gives CASSFRLVWDEQYF. The chain employs TRBV13 and TRBJ2-7; D ambiguous. CDR1 is PRHDT, CDR2 FYEKMQ, per germline (reference sequence). This CDR3 contains 14 residues. The germline V and J ends were trimmed by 3 bases and 5 bases, with 14 bases remaining between them. Combining the CDR3 with reference TRBV13 and TRBJ2-7 gives the whole variable domain AAGVIQSPRHLIKEKRETATLKCYPIPRHDTVYWYQQGPGQDPQFLISFYEKMQSDKGSIPDRFSAQQFSDYHSELNMSSLELGDSALYFCASSFRLVWDEQYFGPGTRLTVT.

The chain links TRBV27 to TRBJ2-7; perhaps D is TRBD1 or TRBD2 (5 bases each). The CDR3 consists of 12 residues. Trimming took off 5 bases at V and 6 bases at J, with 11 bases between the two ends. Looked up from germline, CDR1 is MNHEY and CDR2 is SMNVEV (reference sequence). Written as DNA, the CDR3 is TGTGCCAGCAGTGGGGGTAACCCCGAGCAGTACTTC. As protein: CASSGGNPEQYF.

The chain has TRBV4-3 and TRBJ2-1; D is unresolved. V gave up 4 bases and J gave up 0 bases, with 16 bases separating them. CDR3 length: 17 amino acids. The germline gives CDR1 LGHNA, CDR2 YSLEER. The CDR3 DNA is TGCGCCAGCAGCCCTAGACTCAGCAGTTACTCCTACAATGAGCAGTTCTTC. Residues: CASSPRLSSYSYNEQFF.

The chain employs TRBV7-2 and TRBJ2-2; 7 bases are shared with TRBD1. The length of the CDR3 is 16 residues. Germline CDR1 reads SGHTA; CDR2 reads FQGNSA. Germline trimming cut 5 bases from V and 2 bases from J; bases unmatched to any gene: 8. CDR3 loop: CASSVRTGINTGELFF. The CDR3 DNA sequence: TGTGCCAGCAGCGTGAGGACAGGAATCAACACCGGGGAGCTGTTTTTT. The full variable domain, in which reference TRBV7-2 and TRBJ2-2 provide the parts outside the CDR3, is GAGVSQSPSNKVTEKGKDVELRCDPISGHTALYWYRQSLGQGLEFLIYFQGNSAPDKSGLPSDRFSAERTGGSVSTLTIQRTQQEDSAVYLCASSVRTGINTGELFFGEGSRLTVL.

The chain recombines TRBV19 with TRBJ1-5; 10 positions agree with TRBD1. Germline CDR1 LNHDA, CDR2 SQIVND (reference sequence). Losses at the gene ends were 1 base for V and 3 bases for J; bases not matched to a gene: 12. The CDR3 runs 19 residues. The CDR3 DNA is TGTGCCAGTAGTATAGTCAGGGACAGGGGACCCCGAACCAATCAGCCCCAGCATTTT. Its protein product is CASSIVRDRGPRTNQPQHF.

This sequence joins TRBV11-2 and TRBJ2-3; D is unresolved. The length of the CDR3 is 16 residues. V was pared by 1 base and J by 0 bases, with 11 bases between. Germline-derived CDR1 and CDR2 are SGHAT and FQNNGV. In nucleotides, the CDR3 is TGTGCCAGCAGCTTAGTTGGTAGTCTAAGCACAGATACGCAGTATTTT. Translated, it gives CASSLVGSLSTDTQYF.

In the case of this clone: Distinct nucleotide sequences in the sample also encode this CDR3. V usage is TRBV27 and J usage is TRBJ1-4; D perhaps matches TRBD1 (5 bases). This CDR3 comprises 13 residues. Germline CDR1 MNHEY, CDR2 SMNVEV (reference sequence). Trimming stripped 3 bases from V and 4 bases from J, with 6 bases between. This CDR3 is CASSFGGNEKLFF. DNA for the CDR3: TGTGCCAGCAGTTTCGGGGGTAATGAAAAACTGTTTTTT.

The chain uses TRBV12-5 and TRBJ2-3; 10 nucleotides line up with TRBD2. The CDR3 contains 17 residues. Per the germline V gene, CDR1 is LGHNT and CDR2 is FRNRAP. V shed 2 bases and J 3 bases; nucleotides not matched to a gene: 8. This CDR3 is CASGLRLAGESTDTQYF. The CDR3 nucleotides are TGTGCTAGTGGTTTGAGGCTAGCGGGAGAGTCGACAGATACGCAGTATTTT.

In DNA form, the CDR3 reads TGTGCCAGCAGCCAAGGGGTTGGGGTGTACTACGAGCAGTACTTC. Amino acids: CASSQGVGVYYEQYF. The chain couples TRBV11-3 to TRBJ2-7, with D perhaps TRBD1 (5 bases). Germline CDR1 SGHNT, CDR2 YENEEA. The CDR3 sequence is 15 residues long. The V and J ends lost 5 bases and 3 bases respectively, with 17 bases between them.

CDR3 nucleotide sequence: TGTGCCAGTAGGGATTTTCCCGGTGAGCAGTTCTTC. This sequence encodes CASRDFPGEQFF. The rearrangement joins TRBV19 to TRBJ2-1; D not certain. Looked up from germline, CDR1 is LNHDA and CDR2 is SQIVND (reference sequence). The CDR3 loop spans 12 amino acids. Deletions cut 6 bases from V and 9 bases from J, with 12 bases between.

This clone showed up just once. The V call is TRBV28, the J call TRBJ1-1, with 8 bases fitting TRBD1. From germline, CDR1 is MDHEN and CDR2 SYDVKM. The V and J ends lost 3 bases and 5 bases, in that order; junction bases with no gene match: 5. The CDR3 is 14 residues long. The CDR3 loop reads CASSFRTGLTEAFF. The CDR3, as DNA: TGTGCCAGCAGTTTCCGGACAGGGCTGACTGAAGCTTTCTTT.

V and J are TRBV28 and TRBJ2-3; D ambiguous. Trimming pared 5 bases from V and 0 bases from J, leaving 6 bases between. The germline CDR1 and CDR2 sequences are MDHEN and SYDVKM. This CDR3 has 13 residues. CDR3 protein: CASSELSTDTQYF. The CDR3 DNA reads TGTGCCAGCAGTGAGCTAAGCACAGATACGCAGTATTTT.